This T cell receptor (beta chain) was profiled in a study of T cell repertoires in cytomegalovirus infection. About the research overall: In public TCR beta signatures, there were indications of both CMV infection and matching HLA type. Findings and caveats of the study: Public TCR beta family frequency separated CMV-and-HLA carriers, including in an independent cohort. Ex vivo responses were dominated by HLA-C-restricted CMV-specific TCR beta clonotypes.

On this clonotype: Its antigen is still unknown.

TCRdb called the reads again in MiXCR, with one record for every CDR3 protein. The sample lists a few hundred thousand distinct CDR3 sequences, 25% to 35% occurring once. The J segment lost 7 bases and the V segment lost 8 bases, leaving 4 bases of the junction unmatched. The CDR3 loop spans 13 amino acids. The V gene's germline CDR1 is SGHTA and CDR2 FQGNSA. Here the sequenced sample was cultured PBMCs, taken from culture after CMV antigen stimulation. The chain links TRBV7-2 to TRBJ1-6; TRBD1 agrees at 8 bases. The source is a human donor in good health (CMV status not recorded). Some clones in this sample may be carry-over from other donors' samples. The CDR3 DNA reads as TGTGCCAGCGGGGGACAGGCAAATTCACCCCTCCACTTT. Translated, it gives CASGGQANSPLHF. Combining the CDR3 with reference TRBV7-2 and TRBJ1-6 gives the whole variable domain GAGVSQSPSNKVTEKGKDVELRCDPISGHTALYWYRQSLGQGLEFLIYFQGNSAPDKSGLPSDRFSAERTGGSVSTLTIQRTQQEDSAVYLCASGGQANSPLHFGNGTRLTVT.